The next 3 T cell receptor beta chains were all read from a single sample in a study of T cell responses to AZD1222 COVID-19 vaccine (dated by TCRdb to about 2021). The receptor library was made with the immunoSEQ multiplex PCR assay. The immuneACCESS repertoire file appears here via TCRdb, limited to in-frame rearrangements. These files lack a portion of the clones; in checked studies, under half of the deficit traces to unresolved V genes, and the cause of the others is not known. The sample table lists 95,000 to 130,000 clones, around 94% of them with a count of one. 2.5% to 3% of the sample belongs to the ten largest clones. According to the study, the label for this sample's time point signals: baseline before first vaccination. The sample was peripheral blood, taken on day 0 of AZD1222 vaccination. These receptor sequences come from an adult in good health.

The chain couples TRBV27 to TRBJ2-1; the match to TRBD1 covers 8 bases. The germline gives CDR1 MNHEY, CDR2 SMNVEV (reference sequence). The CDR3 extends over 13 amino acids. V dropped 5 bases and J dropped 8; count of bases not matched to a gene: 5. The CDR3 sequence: CASSPNRGDEQFF. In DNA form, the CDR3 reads TGTGCCAGCAGTCCCAACAGGGGGGATGAGCAGTTCTTC.

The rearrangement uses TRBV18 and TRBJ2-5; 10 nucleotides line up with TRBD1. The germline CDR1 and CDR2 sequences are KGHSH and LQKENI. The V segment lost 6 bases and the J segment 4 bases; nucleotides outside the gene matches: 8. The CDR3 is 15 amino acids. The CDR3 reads CASSRRDRGPETQYF. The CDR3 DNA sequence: TGTGCCAGCTCGCGCCGGGACAGGGGTCCAGAGACCCAGTACTTC.

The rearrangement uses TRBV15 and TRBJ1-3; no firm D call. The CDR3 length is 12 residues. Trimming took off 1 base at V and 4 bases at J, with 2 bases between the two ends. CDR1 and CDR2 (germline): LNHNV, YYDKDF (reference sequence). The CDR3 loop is CATSRAGNTIYF. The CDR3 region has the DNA TGTGCCACCAGCAGAGCCGGAAACACCATATATTTT.